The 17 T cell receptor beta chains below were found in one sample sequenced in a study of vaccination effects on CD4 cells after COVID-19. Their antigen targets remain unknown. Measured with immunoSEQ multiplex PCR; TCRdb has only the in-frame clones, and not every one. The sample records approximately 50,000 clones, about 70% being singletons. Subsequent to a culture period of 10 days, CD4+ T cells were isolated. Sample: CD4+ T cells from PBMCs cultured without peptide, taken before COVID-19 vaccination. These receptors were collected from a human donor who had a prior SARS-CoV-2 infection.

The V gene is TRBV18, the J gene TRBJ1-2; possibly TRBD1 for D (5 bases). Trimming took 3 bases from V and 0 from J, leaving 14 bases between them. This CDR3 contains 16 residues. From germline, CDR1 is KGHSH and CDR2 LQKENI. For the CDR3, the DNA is TGTGCCAGCTCACCTCTCCTGGACACCGCTAACTATGGCTACACCTTC. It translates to CASSPLLDTANYGYTF.

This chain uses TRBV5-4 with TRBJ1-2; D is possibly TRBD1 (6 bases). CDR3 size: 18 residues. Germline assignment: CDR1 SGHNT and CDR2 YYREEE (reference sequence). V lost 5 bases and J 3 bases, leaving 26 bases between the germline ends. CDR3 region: CASRPEGGSGNPYYGYTF. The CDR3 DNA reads TGTGCCAGCAGGCCCGAGGGGGGGTCAGGGAACCCCTACTATGGCTACACCTTC.

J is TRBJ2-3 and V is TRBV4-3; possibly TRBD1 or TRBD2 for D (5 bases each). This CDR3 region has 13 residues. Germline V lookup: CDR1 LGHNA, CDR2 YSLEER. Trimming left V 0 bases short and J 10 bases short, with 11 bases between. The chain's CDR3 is CASSQDWGTAQYF. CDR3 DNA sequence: TGCGCCAGCAGCCAAGATTGGGGGACGGCGCAGTATTTT.

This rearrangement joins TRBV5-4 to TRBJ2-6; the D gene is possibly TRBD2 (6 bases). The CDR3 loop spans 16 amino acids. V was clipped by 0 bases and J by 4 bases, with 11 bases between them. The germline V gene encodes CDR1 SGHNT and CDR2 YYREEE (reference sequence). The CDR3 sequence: CASSLDGLSGANVLTF. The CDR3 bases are TGTGCCAGCAGCTTGGACGGACTATCGGGGGCCAACGTCCTGACTTTC.

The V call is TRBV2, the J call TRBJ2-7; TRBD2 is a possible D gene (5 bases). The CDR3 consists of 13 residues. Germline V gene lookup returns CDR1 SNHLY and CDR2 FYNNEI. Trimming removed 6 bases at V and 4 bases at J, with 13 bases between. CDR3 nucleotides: TGTGCCAGCAGGGAGGAAATCGGGTACGAGCAGTACTTC. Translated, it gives CASREEIGYEQYF.

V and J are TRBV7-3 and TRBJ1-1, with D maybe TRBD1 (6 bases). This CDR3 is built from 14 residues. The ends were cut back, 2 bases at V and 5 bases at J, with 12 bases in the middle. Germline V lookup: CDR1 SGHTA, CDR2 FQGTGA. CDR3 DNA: TGTGCCAGCAGCTTATCGGGGGGCTTGACTGAAGCTTTCTTT. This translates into CASSLSGGLTEAFF.

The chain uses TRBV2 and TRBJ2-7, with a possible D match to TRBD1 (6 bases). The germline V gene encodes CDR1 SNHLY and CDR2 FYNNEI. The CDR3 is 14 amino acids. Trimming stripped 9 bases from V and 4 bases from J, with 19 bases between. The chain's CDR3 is CASRATGLNYEQYF. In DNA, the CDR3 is TGTGCCAGTAGAGCCACAGGGTTAAATTACGAGCAGTACTTC.

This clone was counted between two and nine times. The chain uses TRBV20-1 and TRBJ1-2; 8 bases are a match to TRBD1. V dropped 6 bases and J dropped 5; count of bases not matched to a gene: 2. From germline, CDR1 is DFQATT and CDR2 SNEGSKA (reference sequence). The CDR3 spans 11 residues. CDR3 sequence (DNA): TGCAGTGCAAGGACAGGGTATGGCTACACCTTC. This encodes CSARTGYGYTF.

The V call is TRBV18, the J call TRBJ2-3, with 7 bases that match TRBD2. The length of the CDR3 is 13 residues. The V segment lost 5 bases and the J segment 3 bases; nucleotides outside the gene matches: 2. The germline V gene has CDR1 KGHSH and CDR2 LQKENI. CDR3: CASSYSGTDTQYF. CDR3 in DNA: TGTGCCAGCTCATATAGCGGGACAGATACGCAGTATTTT.

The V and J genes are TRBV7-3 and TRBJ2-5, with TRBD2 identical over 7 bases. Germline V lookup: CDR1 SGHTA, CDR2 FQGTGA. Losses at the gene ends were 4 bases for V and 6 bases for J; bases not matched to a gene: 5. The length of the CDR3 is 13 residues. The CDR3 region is CASSSGLVQTQYF. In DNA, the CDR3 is TGTGCCAGCAGCTCCGGACTAGTACAGACCCAGTACTTC.

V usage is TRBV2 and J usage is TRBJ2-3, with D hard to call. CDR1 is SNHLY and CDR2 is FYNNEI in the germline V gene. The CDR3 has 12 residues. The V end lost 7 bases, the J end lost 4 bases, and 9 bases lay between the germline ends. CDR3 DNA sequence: TGTGCCAGCAAGGGCCCGGCAGATACGCAGTATTTT. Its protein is CASKGPADTQYF.

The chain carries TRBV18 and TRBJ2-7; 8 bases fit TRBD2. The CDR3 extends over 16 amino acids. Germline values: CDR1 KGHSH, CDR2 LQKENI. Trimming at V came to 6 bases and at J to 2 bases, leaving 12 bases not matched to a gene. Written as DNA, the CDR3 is TGTGCCAGCTCCGCCCTTCGCGGGGGGATCACCTACGAGCAGTACTTC. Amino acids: CASSALRGGITYEQYF.

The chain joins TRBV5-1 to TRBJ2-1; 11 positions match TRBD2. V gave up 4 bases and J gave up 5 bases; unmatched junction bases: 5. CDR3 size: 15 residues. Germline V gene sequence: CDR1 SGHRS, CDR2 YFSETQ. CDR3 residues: CASSPTSGSHNEQFF. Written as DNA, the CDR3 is TGCGCCAGCAGCCCCACTAGCGGGAGTCACAATGAGCAGTTCTTC.

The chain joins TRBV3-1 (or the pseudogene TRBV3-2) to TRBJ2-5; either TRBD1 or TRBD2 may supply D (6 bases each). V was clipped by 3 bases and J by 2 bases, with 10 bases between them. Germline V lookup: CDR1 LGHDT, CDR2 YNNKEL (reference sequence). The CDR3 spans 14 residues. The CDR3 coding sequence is TGTGCCAGCAGCCAGCTAGGGGGGCAAGAGACCCAGTACTTC. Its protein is CASSQLGGQETQYF.

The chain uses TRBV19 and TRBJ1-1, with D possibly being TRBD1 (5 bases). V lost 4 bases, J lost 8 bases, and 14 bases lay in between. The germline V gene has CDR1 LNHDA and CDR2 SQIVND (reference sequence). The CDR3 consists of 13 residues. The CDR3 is CASSSYGGLEAFF. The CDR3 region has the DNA TGTGCCAGTAGTAGTTATGGGGGGTTAGAAGCTTTCTTT.

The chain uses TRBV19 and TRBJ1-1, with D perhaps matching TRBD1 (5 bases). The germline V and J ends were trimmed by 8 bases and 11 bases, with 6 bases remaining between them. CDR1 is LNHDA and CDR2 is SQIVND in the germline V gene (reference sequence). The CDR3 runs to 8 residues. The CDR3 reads CASGTAFF. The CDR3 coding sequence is TGTGCCAGTGGGACGGCTTTCTTT.

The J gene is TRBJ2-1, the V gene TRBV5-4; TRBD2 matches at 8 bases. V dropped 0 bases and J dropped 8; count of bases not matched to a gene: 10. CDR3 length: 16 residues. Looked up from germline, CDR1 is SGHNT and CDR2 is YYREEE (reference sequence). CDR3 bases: TGTGCCAGCAGCTTGGTAGCGGGACGGTCGGGGCATGAGCAGTTCTTC. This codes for CASSLVAGRSGHEQFF.